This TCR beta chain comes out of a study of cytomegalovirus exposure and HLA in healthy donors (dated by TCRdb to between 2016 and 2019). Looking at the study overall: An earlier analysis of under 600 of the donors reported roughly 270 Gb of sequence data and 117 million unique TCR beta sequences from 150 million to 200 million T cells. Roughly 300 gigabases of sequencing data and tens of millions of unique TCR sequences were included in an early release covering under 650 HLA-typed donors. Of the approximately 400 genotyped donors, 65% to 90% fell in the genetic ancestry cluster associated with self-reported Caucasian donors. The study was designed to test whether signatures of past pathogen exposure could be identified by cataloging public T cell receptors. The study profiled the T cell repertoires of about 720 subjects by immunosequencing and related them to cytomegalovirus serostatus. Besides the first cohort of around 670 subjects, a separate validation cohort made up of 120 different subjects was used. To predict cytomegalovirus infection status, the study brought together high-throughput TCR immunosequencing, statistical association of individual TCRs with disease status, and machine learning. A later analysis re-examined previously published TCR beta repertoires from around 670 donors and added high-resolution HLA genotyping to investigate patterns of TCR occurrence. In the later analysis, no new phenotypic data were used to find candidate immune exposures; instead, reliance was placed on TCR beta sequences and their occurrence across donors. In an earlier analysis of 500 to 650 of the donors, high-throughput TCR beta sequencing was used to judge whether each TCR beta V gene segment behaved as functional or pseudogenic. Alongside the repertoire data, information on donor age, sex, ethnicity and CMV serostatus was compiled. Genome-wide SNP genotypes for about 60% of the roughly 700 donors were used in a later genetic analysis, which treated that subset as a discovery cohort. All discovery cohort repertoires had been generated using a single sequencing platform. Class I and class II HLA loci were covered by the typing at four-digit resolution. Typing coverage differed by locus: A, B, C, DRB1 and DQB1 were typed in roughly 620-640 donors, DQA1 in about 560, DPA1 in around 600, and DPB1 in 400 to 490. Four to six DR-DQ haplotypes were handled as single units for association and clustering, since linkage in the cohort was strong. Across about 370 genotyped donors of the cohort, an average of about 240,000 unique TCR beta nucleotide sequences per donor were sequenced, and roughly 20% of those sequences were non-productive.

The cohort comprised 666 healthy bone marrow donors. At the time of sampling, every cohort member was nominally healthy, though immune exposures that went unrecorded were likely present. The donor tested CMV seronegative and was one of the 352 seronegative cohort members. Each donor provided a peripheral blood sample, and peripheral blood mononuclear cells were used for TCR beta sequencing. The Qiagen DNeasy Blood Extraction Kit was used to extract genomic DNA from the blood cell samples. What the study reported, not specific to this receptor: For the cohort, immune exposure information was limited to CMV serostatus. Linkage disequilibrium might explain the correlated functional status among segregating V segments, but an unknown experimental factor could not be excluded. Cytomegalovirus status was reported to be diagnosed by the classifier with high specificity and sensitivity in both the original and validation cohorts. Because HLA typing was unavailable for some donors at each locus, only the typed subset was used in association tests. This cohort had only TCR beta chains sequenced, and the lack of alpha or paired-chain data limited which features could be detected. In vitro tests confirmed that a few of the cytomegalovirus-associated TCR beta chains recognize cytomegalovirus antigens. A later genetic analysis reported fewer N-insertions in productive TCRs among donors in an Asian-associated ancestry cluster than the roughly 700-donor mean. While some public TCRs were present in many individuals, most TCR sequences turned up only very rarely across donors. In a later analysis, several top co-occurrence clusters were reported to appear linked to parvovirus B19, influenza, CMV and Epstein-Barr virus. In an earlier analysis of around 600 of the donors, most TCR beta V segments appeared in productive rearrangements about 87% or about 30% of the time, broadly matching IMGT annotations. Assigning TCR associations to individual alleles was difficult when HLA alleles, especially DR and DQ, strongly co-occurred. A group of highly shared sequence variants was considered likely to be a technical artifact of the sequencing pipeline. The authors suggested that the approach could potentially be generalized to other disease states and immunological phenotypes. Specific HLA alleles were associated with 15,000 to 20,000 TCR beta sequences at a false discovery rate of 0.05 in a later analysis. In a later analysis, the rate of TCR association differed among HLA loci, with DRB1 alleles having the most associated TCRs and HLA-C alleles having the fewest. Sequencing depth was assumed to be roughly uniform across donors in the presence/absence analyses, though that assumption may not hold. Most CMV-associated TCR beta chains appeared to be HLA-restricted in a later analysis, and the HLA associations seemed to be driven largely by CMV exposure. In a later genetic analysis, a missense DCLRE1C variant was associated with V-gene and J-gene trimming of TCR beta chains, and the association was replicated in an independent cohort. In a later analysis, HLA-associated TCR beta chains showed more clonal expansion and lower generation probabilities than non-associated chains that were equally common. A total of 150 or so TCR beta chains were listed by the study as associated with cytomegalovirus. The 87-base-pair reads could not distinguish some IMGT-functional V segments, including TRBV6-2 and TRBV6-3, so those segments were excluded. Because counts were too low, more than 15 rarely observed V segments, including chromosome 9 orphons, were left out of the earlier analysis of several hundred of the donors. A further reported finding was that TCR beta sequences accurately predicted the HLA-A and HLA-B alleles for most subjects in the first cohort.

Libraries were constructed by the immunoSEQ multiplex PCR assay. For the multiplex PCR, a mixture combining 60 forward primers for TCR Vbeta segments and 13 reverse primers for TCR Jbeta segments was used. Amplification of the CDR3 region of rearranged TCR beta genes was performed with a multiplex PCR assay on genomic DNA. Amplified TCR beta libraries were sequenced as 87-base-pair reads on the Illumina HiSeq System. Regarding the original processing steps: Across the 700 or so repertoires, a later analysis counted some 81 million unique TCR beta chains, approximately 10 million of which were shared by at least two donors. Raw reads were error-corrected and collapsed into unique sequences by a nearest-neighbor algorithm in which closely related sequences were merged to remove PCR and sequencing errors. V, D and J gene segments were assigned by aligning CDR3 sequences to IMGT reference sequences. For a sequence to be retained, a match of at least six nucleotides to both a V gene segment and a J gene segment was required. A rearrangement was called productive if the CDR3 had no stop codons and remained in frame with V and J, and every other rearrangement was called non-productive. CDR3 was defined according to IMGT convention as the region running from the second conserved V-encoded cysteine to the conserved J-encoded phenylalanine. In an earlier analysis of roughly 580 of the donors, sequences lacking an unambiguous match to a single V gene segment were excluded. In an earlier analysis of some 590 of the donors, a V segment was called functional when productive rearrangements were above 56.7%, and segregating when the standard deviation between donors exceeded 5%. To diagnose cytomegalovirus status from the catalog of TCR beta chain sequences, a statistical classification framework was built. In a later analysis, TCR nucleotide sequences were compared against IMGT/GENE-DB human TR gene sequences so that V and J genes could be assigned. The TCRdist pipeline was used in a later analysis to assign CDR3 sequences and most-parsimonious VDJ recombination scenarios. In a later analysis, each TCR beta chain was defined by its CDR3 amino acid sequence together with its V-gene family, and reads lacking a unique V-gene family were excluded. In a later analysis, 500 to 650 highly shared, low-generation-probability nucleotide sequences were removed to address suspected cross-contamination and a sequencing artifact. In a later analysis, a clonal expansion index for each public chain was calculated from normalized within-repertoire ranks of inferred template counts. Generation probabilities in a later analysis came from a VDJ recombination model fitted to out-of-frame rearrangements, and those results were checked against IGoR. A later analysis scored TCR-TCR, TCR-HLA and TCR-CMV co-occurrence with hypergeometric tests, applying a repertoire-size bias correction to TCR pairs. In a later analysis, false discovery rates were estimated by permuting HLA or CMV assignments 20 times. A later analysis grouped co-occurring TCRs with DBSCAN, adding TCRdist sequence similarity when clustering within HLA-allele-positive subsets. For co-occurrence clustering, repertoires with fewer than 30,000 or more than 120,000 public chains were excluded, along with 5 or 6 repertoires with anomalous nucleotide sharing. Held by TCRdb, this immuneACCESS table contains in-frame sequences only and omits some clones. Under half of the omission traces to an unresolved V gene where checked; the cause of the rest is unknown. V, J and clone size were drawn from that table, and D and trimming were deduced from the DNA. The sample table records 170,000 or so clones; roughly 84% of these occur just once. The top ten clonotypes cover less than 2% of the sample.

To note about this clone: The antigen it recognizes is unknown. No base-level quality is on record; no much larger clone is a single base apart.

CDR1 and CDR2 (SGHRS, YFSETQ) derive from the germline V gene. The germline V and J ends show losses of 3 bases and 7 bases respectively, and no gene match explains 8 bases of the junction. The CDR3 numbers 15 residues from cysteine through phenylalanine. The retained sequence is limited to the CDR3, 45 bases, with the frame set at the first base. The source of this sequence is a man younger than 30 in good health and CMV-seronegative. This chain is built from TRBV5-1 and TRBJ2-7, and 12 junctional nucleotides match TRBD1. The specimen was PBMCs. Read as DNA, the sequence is TGCGCCAGCAGCTCCGGGACAGGGGGCGGGTTGGAGCAGTACTTC. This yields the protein CASSSGTGGGLEQYF. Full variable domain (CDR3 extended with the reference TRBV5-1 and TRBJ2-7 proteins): KAGVTQTPRYLIKTRGQQVTLSCSPISGHRSVSWYQQTPGQGLQFLFEYFSETQRNKGNFPGRFSGRQFSNSRSEMNVSTLELGDSALYLCASSSGTGGGLEQYFGPGTRLTVT.